This T cell receptor (beta chain) originates from a study of identical twins. Study conclusions and caveats: Researchers reported weaker excess twin sharing in beta out-of-frame sequences. The study based its conclusions on cross-sectional statistical analysis and did not follow the same donors. Beta clonotypes that were abundant in cord blood contained fewer insertions, a pattern absent from memory repertoires.

Germline V gives CDR1 SGDLS, CDR2 YYNGEE. V gave up 3 bases and J gave up 1 base, with 13 bases separating them. CDR3 length: 15 amino acids. Healthy Caucasians made up all donors. Concerning this clonotype: The antigen remains unidentified.

One entry per CDR3 protein, called by TCRdb with MiXCR from the 5' RACE reads. The table records 1.5 million to 2 million distinct CDR3 sequences, around a third of them present only once. The V and J genes are TRBV9 and TRBJ1-1, with D possibly being TRBD1 (6 bases). The receptor comes from a newborn girl in good health. The sample consisted of cord blood. The chain's CDR3 is CASSALGGTNTEAFF. CDR3 bases: TGTGCCAGCAGCGCCCTAGGGGGGACGAACACTGAAGCTTTCTTT.